The rows below give T cell receptor beta chains drawn from one sample of a study of response to subunit inactivated influenza vaccine. One entry per CDR3 protein, called by TCRdb with MiXCR from the RT-PCR reads. The sample includes about 650,000 distinct CDR3 sequences, roughly 14% of them seen just once. The sample consisted of PBMCs from blood, taken less than 13 days after vaccination. The receptors derive from a man in his forties or fifties who received an inactivated influenza vaccine. CDR3s include the opening cysteine and the closing phenylalanine or tryptophan. The D gene is left open where the match is weak. Some rows mark clone size as missing; the rest say once, few, many or name a class of expanded clone.

v_gene	abundance	j_gene	d_gene	CDR3aa	CDR3nt
TRBV4-3	few	TRBJ2-7	-	CASSQVPGTTYEQYF	TGCGCCAGCAGCCAAGTACCAGGGACGACCTACGAGCAGTACTTC
TRBV7-3	many	TRBJ1-1	-	CASSLTLVLTEAFF	TGTGCCAGCAGCTTAACCCTTGTTCTGACTGAAGCTTTCTTT
TRBV23-1	once	TRBJ1-1	-	CASSFTGRNTEAFF	TGCGCCAGCAGCTTCACAGGGAGGAACACTGAAGCTTTCTTT
TRBV20-1	once	TRBJ2-3	-	CSAWDSFPDTDTQYF	TGCAGTGCTTGGGACTCGTTTCCAGACACAGATACGCAGTATTTT
TRBV29-1	many	TRBJ2-2	-	CSVVFRDLPNTGELFF	TGCAGCGTTGTGTTTCGGGACCTTCCGAACACCGGGGAGCTGTTTTTT
TRBV12-3/TRBV12-4	-	TRBJ2-7	TRBD1	CASSLGRQGWGEQYF	TGTGCCAGCAGTTTGGGCAGACAGGGGTGGGGAGAGCAGTACTTC
TRBV9	few	TRBJ2-1	-	CASSADPSYNEQFF	TGTGCCAGCAGCGCGGATCCTAGTTACAATGAGCAGTTCTTC
TRBV20-1	-	TRBJ1-6	-	CSALGQGHSPLHF	TGCAGTGCCTTGGGGCAGGGACATTCACCCCTCCACTTT
TRBV12-3/TRBV12-4	-	TRBJ2-2	-	CASSHPYREKAGELFF	TGTGCCAGCAGCCATCCCTACAGGGAGAAAGCCGGGGAGCTGTTTTTT
TRBV20-1	-	TRBJ2-4	-	CSGSGGTAKNIQYF	TGCAGTGGGTCCGGAGGGACGGCCAAAAACATTCAGTACTTC
TRBV20-1	-	TRBJ2-2	TRBD1	CSAAPGQGSTGELFF	TGCAGTGCCGCCCCGGGACAGGGTAGCACCGGGGAGCTGTTTTTT
TRBV29-1	-	TRBJ2-3	-	CSVALGAGVNTDTQYF	TGCAGCGTGGCCCTTGGGGCAGGGGTTAACACAGATACGCAGTATTTT
TRBV6-2/TRBV6-3	-	TRBJ2-1	-	CASSYGRPGNEQFF	TGTGCCAGCAGTTACGGGCGTCCGGGCAATGAGCAGTTCTTC
TRBV28	few	TRBJ1-5	-	CASIGWGPQHF	TGTGCCAGCATCGGTTGGGGTCCCCAGCATTTT
TRBV20-1	-	TRBJ2-5	-	CSARDWGFQETQYF	TGCAGTGCTAGAGATTGGGGGTTTCAAGAGACCCAGTACTTC
TRBV12-3/TRBV12-4	-	TRBJ2-5	TRBD1	CASELGGAETQYF	TGTGCCAGCGAACTAGGGGGCGCGGAGACCCAGTACTTC
TRBV7-8	few	TRBJ2-1	-	CASSLARMPYNEQFF	TGTGCCAGCAGCTTAGCGAGAATGCCCTACAATGAGCAGTTCTTC
TRBV28	-	TRBJ2-5	TRBD2	CASSLWRGGAPRPSGPYF	TGTGCCAGCAGTTTATGGCGCGGGGGGGCCCCGAGACCCAGTGGCCCCTACTTC
TRBV28	-	TRBJ1-3	-	CASSLSGNSGNTIYF	TGTGCCAGCAGTTTGTCGGGAAACTCTGGAAACACCATATATTTT
TRBV5-1	few	TRBJ2-5	TRBD1	CASRLPSGTGAETQYF	TGCGCCAGCAGACTACCCTCCGGGACAGGGGCAGAGACCCAGTACTTC
TRBV5-1	few	TRBJ2-2	TRBD1	CASSPDRVGTGELFF	TGCGCCAGCAGCCCGGACAGGGTAGGCACCGGGGAGCTGTTTTTT
TRBV2	few	TRBJ2-1	-	CASSGDLNNEQFF	TGTGCCAGCAGTGGAGACTTGAACAATGAGCAGTTCTTC
TRBV29-1	few	TRBJ2-1	TRBD2	CSVEDRGRANEQFF	TGCAGCGTTGAAGATCGTGGGAGGGCCAACGAGCAGTTCTTC
TRBV11-2	-	TRBJ2-1	TRBD1	CASSLILLKGQGYNEQFF	TGTGCCAGCAGCCTCATACTTCTTAAGGGACAGGGCTACAATGAGCAGTTCTTC
TRBV30	-	TRBJ2-7	-	CAWRPDGSTYEQYF	TGTGCCTGGAGACCCGACGGGTCAACCTACGAGCAGTACTTC
TRBV27	-	TRBJ1-2	-	CASSSTSYGYTF	TGTGCCAGCAGTTCCACTAGCTATGGCTACACCTTC
TRBV5-5	-	TRBJ2-1	TRBD2	CASSLASGGALEQFF	TGTGCCAGCAGCTTGGCTAGCGGGGGGGCCTTGGAGCAGTTCTTC
TRBV20-1	few	TRBJ1-6	-	CSAGNPDTYNSPLHF	TGCAGTGCTGGCAACCCCGACACATATAATTCACCCCTCCACTTT
TRBV7-9	many	TRBJ1-1	-	CASSLLSPPGAFF	TGTGCCAGCAGCTTATTATCGCCCCCCGGAGCTTTCTTT
TRBV7-6	few	TRBJ2-5	TRBD2	CASSLREGPFKETQYF	TGTGCCAGCAGCTTAAGGGAGGGACCGTTTAAAGAGACCCAGTACTTC
TRBV28	-	TRBJ2-7	-	CASFGDTRSYEQYF	TGTGCCAGCTTCGGGGACACCCGAAGCTACGAGCAGTACTTC
TRBV24-1	many	TRBJ2-3	TRBD2	CATSTSGGGDTQYF	TGTGCCACCTCGACTAGCGGGGGGGGAGATACGCAGTATTTT
TRBV7-2	-	TRBJ2-1	TRBD2	CASSGGGLAGGQQFF	TGTGCCAGCAGCGGGGGGGGACTAGCGGGAGGGCAGCAGTTCTTC
TRBV5-6	-	TRBJ2-3	-	CASSWGLKTTDTQYF	TGTGCCAGCAGCTGGGGACTGAAAACCACAGATACGCAGTATTTT
TRBV5-6	-	TRBJ2-2	-	CASSRVQGGELFF	TGTGCCAGCAGCCGGGTCCAGGGCGGGGAGCTGTTTTTT
TRBV5-1	-	TRBJ1-5	-	CASSLDGQKDQPQHF	TGCGCCAGCAGCCTGGATGGACAGAAAGATCAGCCCCAGCATTTT
TRBV6-4	-	TRBJ2-7	-	CASSDRGAGLSEQYF	TGTGCCAGCAGTGACCGGGGTGCTGGGTTATCCGAGCAGTACTTC
TRBV20-1	-	TRBJ2-7	-	CSAYRDYEQYF	TGCAGTGCGTATAGGGACTACGAGCAGTACTTC
TRBV19	-	TRBJ1-6	-	CASSTDSRSPLHF	TGTGCCAGTAGTACGGACAGCAGGTCACCCCTCCACTTT
TRBV5-8	many	TRBJ2-2	TRBD2	CASSWGTSGSPGELFF	TGTGCCAGCAGCTGGGGGACTAGCGGGAGCCCCGGGGAGCTGTTTTTT
TRBV20-1	few	TRBJ2-2	TRBD2	CCARDRGEGNTGELFF	TGCTGTGCTAGAGATCGGGGGGAGGGGAACACCGGGGAGCTGTTTTTT
TRBV10-3	-	TRBJ2-7	-	CATGSSGNRYEQYF	TGTGCCACCGGGAGTTCTGGGAATCGCTACGAGCAGTACTTC
TRBV29-1	many	TRBJ2-1	-	CSGGRDEQFF	TGCAGCGGGGGACGTGATGAGCAGTTCTTC
TRBV14	few	TRBJ2-1	TRBD2	CASSQLTSGRRLSIHEQFF	TGTGCCAGCAGCCAATTGACTAGCGGGAGGAGGCTATCAATCCATGAGCAGTTCTTC
TRBV7-2	-	TRBJ2-1	-	CASSLVTPSRGDNEQFF	TGTGCCAGCAGCTTAGTTACGCCCAGCAGGGGAGACAATGAGCAGTTCTTC
TRBV5-1	-	TRBJ2-1	-	CASSFQGVSYNEQFF	TGCGCCAGCAGCTTCCAGGGTGTCTCCTACAATGAGCAGTTCTTC
TRBV6-1	-	TRBJ2-7	-	CASSEALTEQYF	TGTGCCAGCAGTGAAGCGCTAACAGAGCAGTACTTC
TRBV7-2	-	TRBJ2-4	TRBD2	CASSVGGDPIQYF	TGTGCCAGCAGCGTTGGGGGGGACCCTATTCAGTACTTC
TRBV12-3/TRBV12-4	-	TRBJ1-3	-	CASTLRVGGNTIYF	TGTGCCAGCACCCTTCGGGTAGGGGGAAACACCATATATTTT
TRBV3-1	few	TRBJ2-7	-	CASSQEALQTYEQYF	TGTGCCAGCAGCCAAGAGGCACTCCAAACCTACGAGCAGTACTTC
TRBV2	few	TRBJ2-2	TRBD2	CATLRGGSTGELFF	TGTGCCACCCTTCGGGGGGGTTCCACCGGGGAGCTGTTTTTT
TRBV5-1	-	TRBJ2-3	TRBD1	CASSRDRYTDTQYF	TGCGCCAGCAGCAGGGACAGGTACACAGATACGCAGTATTTT
TRBV7-9	few	TRBJ2-5	-	CASSLAPGRRETQYF	TGTGCCAGCAGCTTAGCCCCGGGACGGAGAGAGACCCAGTACTTC
TRBV5-6	-	TRBJ2-4	TRBD1	CASSIGQGGHIQYF	TGTGCCAGCAGCATAGGACAGGGAGGACACATTCAGTACTTC
TRBV6-2/TRBV6-3	-	TRBJ2-7	TRBD1	CASSDQGAYEQYF	TGTGCCAGCAGTGATCAGGGGGCCTACGAGCAGTACTTC